These 20 T cell receptor beta chains came from one sample sequenced in a study of pediatric ulcerative colitis. The data were produced by immunoSEQ multiplex PCR, yet TCRdb's version contains in-frame clones alone and is incomplete. Of 15,000 to 20,000 clones listed, over 70% were seen once; the top ten hold around 7.6%. The rectum was sampled with one to two pinch biopsies at colonoscopy. The sequencing input was gut tissue. The receptor source for this set is a boy aged 5 to 17 who was a control in a study of pediatric ulcerative colitis.

This chain connects TRBV30 to TRBJ1-5; 8 positions agree with TRBD1. The CDR3 is 13 amino acids. The J segment lost 4 bases and the V segment lost 2 bases, leaving 1 base of the junction unmatched. The V gene's germline CDR1 is GTSNPN and CDR2 SVGIG (reference sequence). The CDR3 loop reads CAWSHRGNQPQHF. The DNA for the CDR3 is TGTGCCTGGAGTCACAGGGGGAATCAGCCCCAGCATTTT.

This sequence joins TRBV7-9 and TRBJ2-6; D is ambiguous. The CDR3 has 17 residues. Between the trimmed V and J ends, which lost 4 bases and 0 bases, there was a span of 13 bases. Germline V gene data show CDR1 as SEHNR and CDR2 as FQNEAQ (reference sequence). The CDR3 here is CASSSPTFRSGANVLTF. The CDR3 DNA reads as TGTGCCAGCAGCTCCCCCACATTTCGCTCTGGGGCCAACGTCCTGACTTTC.

The genes are TRBV7-9 and TRBJ1-2; D gene unclear. This CDR3 has 15 amino acids. Germline CDR1 SEHNR, CDR2 FQNEAQ (reference sequence). Trimming shortened V by 1 base and J by 10 bases, and 19 bases separated the two germline ends. CDR3 bases: TGTGCCAGCAGCTTAGGCACAACGGGATACGTTAACTACACCTTC. Its protein is CASSLGTTGYVNYTF.

The chain couples TRBV19 to TRBJ1-2; 7 bases are shared with TRBD1. CDR1 and CDR2 (germline): LNHDA, SQIVND (reference sequence). V dropped 7 bases and J dropped 3; count of bases not matched to a gene: 11. The CDR3 consists of 15 residues. The CDR3 protein is CASTPYTGEDYGYTF. The CDR3 DNA reads TGTGCCAGTACCCCCTACACAGGGGAGGACTATGGCTACACCTTC.

This rearrangement joins TRBV19 to TRBJ2-1, with TRBD1 matching over 9 bases. With V trimmed by 5 bases and J by 5 bases, 4 bases remained unmatched. CDR1 and CDR2 from the germline V gene are LNHDA and SQIVND (reference sequence). The CDR3 spans 14 residues. This CDR3 is CASSRRDRDNEQFF. The CDR3 coding sequence is TGTGCCAGTAGTCGCCGGGACAGGGACAATGAGCAGTTCTTC.

In this sample, this clone turned up a few times. The CDR3 DNA is TGTGCCAGCAGCACTTCAACCGGTCAGCCCCAGCATTTT. The encoded protein is CASSTSTGQPQHF. The chain joins TRBV7-2 to TRBJ1-5; D is uncertain. This CDR3 comprises 13 residues. The V gene's germline CDR1 is SGHTA and CDR2 FQGNSA. V was cut by 5 bases and J by 6 bases, with 11 bases left in between.

The chain carries TRBV29-1 and TRBJ2-3; TRBD2 agrees at 11 bases. The trim removed 3 bases at V and 6 bases at J, leaving 2 bases unmatched. Germline V gene lookup returns CDR1 SQVTM and CDR2 ANQGSEA. The CDR3 runs to 13 residues. CDR3 protein: CSVETSGTDTQYF. Written as DNA, the CDR3 is TGCAGCGTTGAGACTAGCGGGACTGATACGCAGTATTTT.

V gene TRBV30 combines with J gene TRBJ2-7; D may be TRBD1 (6 bases). Trimming pared 2 bases from V and 0 bases from J, leaving 11 bases between. The CDR3 is made up of 14 amino acids. The germline V gene encodes CDR1 GTSNPN and CDR2 SVGIG (reference sequence). CDR3 sequence reads: CAWSLTGTSYEQYF. CDR3 sequence (DNA): TGTGCCTGGAGTCTAACAGGGACCTCCTACGAGCAGTACTTC.

This chain links TRBV5-1 with TRBJ1-3; D remains ambiguous. Per germline, CDR1 SGHRS and CDR2 YFSETQ. V shed 0 bases and J shed 2 bases, with 18 bases lying between them. The CDR3 totals 18 residues. CDR3 nucleotide sequence: TGCGCCAGCAGCTTGGAACTTAATACTTTTGAAGCTGGAAACACCATATATTTT. As protein: CASSLELNTFEAGNTIYF.

This sequence joins TRBV7-8 and TRBJ2-7; the D call may be TRBD1 or TRBD2 (5 bases each). There are 15 residues in the CDR3. Germline-derived CDR1 and CDR2 are SGHVS and FQNEAQ. Trimming removed 4 bases from V and 2 bases from J, with 15 bases in between. In DNA form, the CDR3 reads TGTGCCAGCAGCTCTCATGGGGGTGATACCTACGAGCAGTACTTC. It translates to CASSSHGGDTYEQYF.

This sequence joins TRBV5-1 and TRBJ1-6, with D possibly matching TRBD1 (5 bases). Germline V gene data show CDR1 as SGHRS and CDR2 as YFSETQ. The CDR3 sequence is 19 residues long. Deletions cut 3 bases from V and 3 bases from J, with 22 bases between. In DNA, the CDR3 is TGCGCCAGCAGCTGGACACCCATAATCCCGAAAGGCTATAATTCACCCCTCCACTTT. Translating it yields CASSWTPIIPKGYNSPLHF.

This chain links TRBV29-1 with TRBJ2-7; no reliable D call. Per germline, CDR1 SQVTM and CDR2 ANQGSEA. V dropped 5 bases and J dropped 0 bases, with 11 bases sitting between them. The CDR3 sequence is 13 residues long. CDR3 DNA: TGCAGCGTTAGGAGTCCAAGCTCCTACGAGCAGTACTTC. Protein: CSVRSPSSYEQYF.

This clone was detected only once. This sequence joins TRBV5-4 and TRBJ2-7; 12 bases are a match to TRBD2. The CDR3 has 16 residues. CDR1 and CDR2 from the germline V gene are SGHNT and YYREEE (reference sequence). Germline trimming cut 2 bases from V and 2 bases from J; bases unmatched to any gene: 5. The CDR3 is CASSLMSSGRAYEQYF. For the CDR3, the DNA is TGTGCCAGCAGCTTAATGTCTAGCGGGAGGGCCTACGAGCAGTACTTC.

The chain couples TRBV20-1 to TRBJ2-1; 7 bases fit TRBD2. The CDR3 spans 11 residues. Germline lookup yields CDR1 DFQATT and CDR2 SNEGSKA (reference sequence). CDR3 bases: TGCAGGGTGGGAGGGAACAATGAGCAGTTCTTC. This sequence encodes CRVGGNNEQFF.

V is TRBV29-1 and J is TRBJ1-2; 11 bases agree with TRBD1. V dropped 0 bases and J dropped 1; count of bases not matched to a gene: 10. CDR1 and CDR2 (germline): SQVTM, ANQGSEA. This CDR3 comprises 18 residues. The DNA for the CDR3 is TGCAGCGTTGAAGATCTTGGGGACAGGGGGGGAGTTAACTATGGCTACACCTTC. Translation: CSVEDLGDRGGVNYGYTF.

The J gene is TRBJ1-2, the V gene TRBV29-1; D gene ambiguous. Trimming left V 4 bases short and J 4 bases short, with 13 bases between. From germline, CDR1 is SQVTM and CDR2 ANQGSEA. The CDR3 extends over 13 amino acids. The CDR3 sequence: CSVAEEAIYGYTF. CDR3 DNA sequence: TGCAGCGTTGCGGAGGAGGCGATCTATGGCTACACCTTC. The whole variable domain, remainder taken from reference TRBV29-1 and TRBJ1-2, is SAVISQKPSRDICQRGTSLTIQCQVDSQVTMMFWYRQQPGQSLTLIATANQGSEATYESGFVIDKFPISRPNLTFSTLTVSNMSPEDSSIYLCSVAEEAIYGYTFGSGTRLTVV.

J is TRBJ2-3 and V is TRBV6-6; 8 positions match TRBD2. CDR3 length: 14 amino acids. Germline V gene data show CDR1 as MNHNY and CDR2 as SVGAGI (reference sequence). J lost 5 bases, V lost 5 bases, and 6 bases had no gene match. The CDR3 DNA follows: TGTGCCAGCAGTAAAGCGGGAGCAATAGATACGCAGTATTTT. Translated: CASSKAGAIDTQYF.

The rearrangement joins TRBV6-6 to TRBJ2-2; 7 nucleotides match TRBD2. Germline CDR1 is MNHNY and CDR2 is SVGAGI (reference sequence). V gave up 6 bases and J gave up 2 bases; unmatched junction bases: 6. The CDR3 runs 15 residues. CDR3 amino acids: CASSPWGGNTGELFF. The CDR3 nucleotides read TGTGCCAGCAGCCCCTGGGGGGGAAACACCGGGGAGCTGTTTTTT.

This clone was seen just once. This chain uses TRBV28 with TRBJ2-7; the D gene could be TRBD1 or TRBD2 (5 bases each). V was clipped by 3 bases and J by 1 base, with 10 bases between them. This CDR3 is built from 14 residues. The V gene's germline CDR1 is MDHEN and CDR2 SYDVKM. The CDR3 reads CASSLRGPSYEQYF. CDR3 bases: TGTGCCAGCAGTTTGAGGGGTCCTTCCTACGAGCAGTACTTC. Combining the CDR3 with reference TRBV28 and TRBJ2-7 gives the whole variable domain DVKVTQSSRYLVKRTGEKVFLECVQDMDHENMFWYRQDPGLGLRLIYFSYDVKMKEKGDIPEGYSVSREKKERFSLILESASTNQTSMYLCASSLRGPSYEQYFGPGTRLTVT.

The chain combines TRBV29-1 with TRBJ2-5; a weak D match, TRBD1 (6 bases). The J call may be mistaken, given a closer DNA end match to TRBJ2-7. Germline V gene data show CDR1 as SQVTM and CDR2 as ANQGSEA. CDR3 length equals 17 residues. For the CDR3, the DNA is TGCAGCGTTGTGACCCCATTGGGACAAACTACTCCATACGAGCAGTACTTC. This translates into CSVVTPLGQTTPYEQYF.